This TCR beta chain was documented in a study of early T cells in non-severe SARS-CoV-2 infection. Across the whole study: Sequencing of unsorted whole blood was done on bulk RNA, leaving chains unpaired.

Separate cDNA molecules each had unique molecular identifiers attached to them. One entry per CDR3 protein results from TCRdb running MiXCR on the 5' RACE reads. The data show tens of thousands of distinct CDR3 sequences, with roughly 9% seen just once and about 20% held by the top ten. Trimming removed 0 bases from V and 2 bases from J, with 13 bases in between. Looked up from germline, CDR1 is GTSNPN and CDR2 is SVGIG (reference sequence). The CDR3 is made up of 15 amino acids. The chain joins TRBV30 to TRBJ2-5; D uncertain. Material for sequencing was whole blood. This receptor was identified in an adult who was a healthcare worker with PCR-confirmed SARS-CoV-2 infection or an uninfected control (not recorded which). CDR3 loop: CAWSVPLGQQETQYF. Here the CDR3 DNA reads TGTGCCTGGAGTGTACCTTTAGGGCAACAAGAGACCCAGTACTTC.